The 4 T cell receptor beta chains presented below share a single source sample, sequenced in a study of CD8+ T cells in alopecia areata. The sequencing template was cDNA reverse transcribed from extracted RNA. Produced via immunoSEQ multiplex PCR; TCRdb's table is partial and in-frame only. The sample yields 130,000 to 150,000 clones, roughly 48% seen once. The sequenced sample consisted of CD4+ T cells sorted from blood. The receptor set was obtained from a human donor with alopecia areata.

This chain joins TRBV9 and TRBJ1-1; possibly TRBD1 for D (6 bases). Trimming pared 6 bases from V and 1 base from J, leaving 13 bases between. The germline V gene has CDR1 SGDLS and CDR2 YYNGEE. The CDR3 sequence is 14 residues long. CDR3 loop: CASKQGYGNTEAFF. The CDR3, as DNA: TGTGCCAGCAAACAGGGATATGGGAACACTGAAGCTTTCTTT.

The chain uses TRBV29-1 and TRBJ2-2, with D possibly being TRBD2 (5 bases). This CDR3 comprises 15 residues. The V gene lost 7 bases and the J gene lost 5 bases, with 20 bases spanning the gap. Germline CDR1 SQVTM, CDR2 ANQGSEA. The CDR3 sequence: CSAREAAPGTGELFF. Written as DNA, the CDR3 is TGCAGCGCCCGGGAAGCCGCCCCTGGGACCGGGGAGCTGTTTTTT.

This clone has more than one count but fewer than ten. This rearrangement joins TRBV30 to TRBJ2-6, with unresolved D. The V and J ends lost 0 bases and 0 bases respectively, with 9 bases between them. Germline V CDR1 and CDR2: GTSNPN, SVGIG (reference sequence). The CDR3 loop spans 16 amino acids. The CDR3, as DNA: TGTGCCTGGAGTGTACCTGGTAGCTCTGGGGCCAACGTCCTGACTTTC. Protein: CAWSVPGSSGANVLTF.

The chain recombines TRBV27 with TRBJ2-3; the D gene is possibly TRBD1 (6 bases). V was shortened by 5 bases and J by 1 base, with 16 bases between the two germline ends. CDR1 MNHEY and CDR2 SMNVEV come from the germline V gene (reference sequence). This CDR3 spans 16 amino acids. The CDR3 reads CASSPRQGRGTDTQYF. CDR3 bases: TGTGCCAGCAGTCCCCGGCAGGGGCGGGGCACAGATACGCAGTATTTT.